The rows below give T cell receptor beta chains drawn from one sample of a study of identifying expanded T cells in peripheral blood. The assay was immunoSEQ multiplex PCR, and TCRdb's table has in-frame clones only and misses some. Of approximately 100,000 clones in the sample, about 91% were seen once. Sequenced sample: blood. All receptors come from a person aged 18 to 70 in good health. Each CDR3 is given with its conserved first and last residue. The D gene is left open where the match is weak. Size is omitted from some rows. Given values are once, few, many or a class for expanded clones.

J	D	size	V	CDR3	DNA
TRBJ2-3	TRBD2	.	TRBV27	CASSSAGGPRPQYF	TGTGCCAGCAGTTCGGCGGGAGGGCCTCGTCCGCAGTATTTT
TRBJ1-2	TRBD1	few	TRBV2	CASTPGTGGYTF	TGTGCCAGCACACCCGGGACAGGGGGCTACACCTTC
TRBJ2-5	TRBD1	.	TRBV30	CAWSLGTGFETQYF	TGTGCCTGGAGCCTCGGGACAGGGTTCGAGACCCAGTACTTC
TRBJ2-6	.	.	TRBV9	CASSVVPGHGSGANVLTF	TGTGCCAGCAGCGTAGTGCCAGGTCACGGCTCTGGGGCCAACGTCCTGACTTTC
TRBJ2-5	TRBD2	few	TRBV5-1	CASSLTSGGVRETQYF	TGCGCCAGCAGCTTGACCTCCGGGGGGGTTCGAGAGACCCAGTACTTC
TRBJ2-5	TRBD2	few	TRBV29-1	CSVLAGGETQYF	TGCAGCGTTCTGGCGGGAGGGGAGACCCAGTACTTC
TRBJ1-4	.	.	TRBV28	CASGGRQLRGEKLFF	TGTGCCAGCGGTGGCAGGCAACTAAGGGGCGAAAAACTGTTTTTT
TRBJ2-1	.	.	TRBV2	CASRVDGGTYNEQFF	TGTGCCAGCAGAGTCGACGGAGGAACCTACAATGAGCAGTTCTTC
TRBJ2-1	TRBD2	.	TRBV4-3	CASSQGAGDVNEQFF	TGCGCCAGCAGCCAAGGAGCGGGAGACGTGAATGAGCAGTTCTTC
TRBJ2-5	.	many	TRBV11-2	CASSLTETQYF	TGTGCCAGCAGCTTGACTGAGACCCAGTACTTC
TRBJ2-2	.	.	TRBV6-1	CASRMKASAGELFF	TGTGCCAGCAGAATGAAAGCGTCCGCCGGGGAGCTGTTTTTT
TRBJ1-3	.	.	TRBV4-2	CASSQDGGGGAGNTIYF	TGTGCCAGCAGCCAAGATGGGGGGGGAGGAGCTGGAAACACCATATATTTT
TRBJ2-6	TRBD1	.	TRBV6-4	CASSDSSRTGGSGANVLTF	TGTGCCAGCAGTGACTCCTCGCGGACAGGGGGTTCTGGGGCCAACGTCCTGACTTTC
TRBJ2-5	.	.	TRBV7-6	CASSLRVGLRDQETQYF	TGTGCCAGCAGCCTCCGAGTTGGGCTTCGAGACCAAGAGACCCAGTACTTC
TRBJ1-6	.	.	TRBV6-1	CASSVEGENSPLHF	TGTGCCAGCAGTGTTGAGGGAGAGAATTCACCCCTCCACTTT
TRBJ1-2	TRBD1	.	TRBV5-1	CASSQRQGLNYGYTF	TGCGCCAGCAGCCAGAGACAGGGGCTTAACTATGGCTACACCTTC
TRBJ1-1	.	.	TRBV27	CASSSLGSNPKAFF	TGTGCCAGCAGCTCCCTTGGGTCAAACCCTAAAGCTTTCTTT
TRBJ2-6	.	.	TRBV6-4	CASSDRGSGANVLTF	TGTGCCAGCAGTGACAGGGGTTCTGGGGCCAACGTCCTGACTTTC
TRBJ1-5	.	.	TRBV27	CASSQRGVNQPQHF	TGTGCCAGCAGTCAACGGGGGGTCAATCAGCCCCAGCATTTT
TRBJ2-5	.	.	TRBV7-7	CASSLAGTETQYF	TGTGCCAGCAGCTTGGCCGGGACAGAGACCCAGTACTTC
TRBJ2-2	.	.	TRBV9	CASSVTGNTGELFF	TGTGCCAGCAGCGTCACAGGAAACACCGGGGAGCTGTTTTTT
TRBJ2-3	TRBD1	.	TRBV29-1	CSVGRLGVDRGTDTQYF	TGCAGCGTTGGGAGGTTAGGTGTGGACAGGGGCACAGATACGCAGTATTTT
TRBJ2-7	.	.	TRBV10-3	CAIRSGEGRSYEQYF	TGTGCCATCAGATCAGGGGAGGGCCGATCCTACGAGCAGTACTTC
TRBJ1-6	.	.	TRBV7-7	CASSLGLDSPLHF	TGTGCCAGCAGCTTAGGTTTAGATTCACCCCTCCACTTT
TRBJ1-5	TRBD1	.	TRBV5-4	CASSQGQGGNQPQHF	TGTGCCAGCAGCCAGGGACAGGGGGGCAATCAGCCCCAGCATTTT
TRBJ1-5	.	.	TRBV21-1	CASSKVGGLRQPQHF	TGTGCCAGCAGCAAAGTTGGGGGCTTAAGACAGCCCCAGCATTTT
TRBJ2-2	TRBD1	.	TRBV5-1	CASSGGWTGSGTGELFF	TGCGCCAGCAGCGGAGGCTGGACAGGATCGGGCACCGGGGAGCTGTTTTTT
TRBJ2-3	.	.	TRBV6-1	CASSEWGFAADTQYF	TGTGCCAGCAGTGAATGGGGGTTTGCTGCAGATACGCAGTATTTT
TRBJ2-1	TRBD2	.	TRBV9	CASSVYGTSYNEQFF	TGTGCCAGCAGCGTTTACGGGACTAGCTACAATGAGCAGTTCTTC
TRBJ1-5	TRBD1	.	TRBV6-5	CASSETGLQPQHF	TGTGCCAGCAGCGAGACAGGGCTTCAGCCCCAGCATTTT
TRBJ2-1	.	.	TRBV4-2	CASSPRAEYNEQFF	TGTGCCAGCAGCCCCAGGGCGGAATACAATGAGCAGTTCTTC
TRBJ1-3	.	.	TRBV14	CASSPLTGSGNTIYF	TGTGCCAGCAGCCCGCTGACAGGCTCTGGAAACACCATATATTTT
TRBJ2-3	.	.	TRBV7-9	CASSFRPDTQYF	TGTGCCAGCAGCTTCAGGCCAGATACGCAGTATTTT
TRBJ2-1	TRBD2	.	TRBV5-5	CASSLLVGAGLAEQFF	TGTGCCAGCAGCCTGTTGGTAGGGGCCGGACTAGCTGAGCAGTTCTTC
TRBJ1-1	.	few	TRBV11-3	CASSSQEKNTEAFF	TGTGCCAGCAGCTCTCAGGAAAAGAACACTGAAGCTTTCTTT
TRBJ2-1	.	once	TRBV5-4	CASSTNRAYNEQFF	TGTGCCAGCAGCACGAACAGGGCCTACAATGAGCAGTTCTTC
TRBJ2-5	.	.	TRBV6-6	CASRGPTASQETQYF	TGTGCCAGCAGGGGACCTACGGCCAGCCAAGAGACCCAGTACTTC
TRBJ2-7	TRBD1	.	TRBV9	CASSPGTVHYYEQYF	TGTGCCAGCAGCCCTGGGACAGTTCACTACTACGAGCAGTACTTC
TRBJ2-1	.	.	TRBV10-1	CASSELSSSSYNEQFF	TGCGCCAGCAGTGAGCTCTCATCAAGCTCCTACAATGAGCAGTTCTTC
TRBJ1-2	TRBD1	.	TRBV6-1	CASSEGQGYGYTF	TGTGCCAGCAGTGAAGGACAGGGCTATGGCTACACCTTC
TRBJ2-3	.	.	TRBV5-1	CASSFGESSDTQYF	TGCGCCAGCAGCTTCGGTGAATCCTCAGATACGCAGTATTTT
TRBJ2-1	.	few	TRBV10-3	CAISELLGSDEQFF	TGTGCCATCAGTGAGTTGCTCGGTTCCGATGAGCAGTTCTTC
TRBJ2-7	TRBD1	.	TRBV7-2	CASSLFLGQGDSEQYF	TGTGCCAGCAGCTTATTCTTAGGACAGGGAGACTCCGAGCAGTACTTC
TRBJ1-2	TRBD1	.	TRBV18	CASSPTGEDYGYTF	TGTGCCAGCTCACCCACAGGGGAGGACTATGGCTACACCTTC
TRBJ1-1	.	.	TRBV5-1	CASSTRMNTEAFF	TGCGCCAGCAGCACACGAATGAACACTGAAGCTTTCTTT
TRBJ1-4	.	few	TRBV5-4	CASSNGGATNEKLFF	TGTGCCAGCAGCAATGGAGGGGCAACTAATGAAAAACTGTTTTTT